These T cell receptor beta chains were read from a single sample in a study of early T cells in non-severe SARS-CoV-2 infection. One entry per CDR3 protein, called by TCRdb with MiXCR from the 5' RACE reads. The sample has some 32,000 distinct CDR3 sequences; about 3.9% are singletons. What was sequenced was whole blood. Receptor source: an adult who was a healthcare worker with PCR-confirmed SARS-CoV-2 infection or an uninfected control (not recorded which). CDR3s include the opening cysteine and the closing phenylalanine or tryptophan. The order of the fields is clone size, D gene, J gene, V gene, CDR3 DNA, CDR3 protein. The D gene is left open where the match is weak. Only part of the rows carry a size: once, few, many, or a class if the clone is expanded.

clone size: many
D gene: TRBD2
J gene: TRBJ2-1
V gene: TRBV30
CDR3 DNA: TGTGCCTGGGCCCCTACGGGGGGGTTGAACAATGAGCAGTTCTTC
CDR3 protein: CAWAPTGGLNNEQFF

clone size: many
D gene: -
J gene: TRBJ2-1
V gene: TRBV10-1
CDR3 DNA: TGCGCCAGCAGTGAAGGCCTTCCGGGCGCAGGAACTAGCAATGAGCAGTTCTTC
CDR3 protein: CASSEGLPGAGTSNEQFF

clone size: -
D gene: -
J gene: TRBJ1-1
V gene: TRBV6-2/TRBV6-3
CDR3 DNA: TGTGCCAGCAGTTCCCTTGGAGGCCCCACTGAAGCTTTCTTT
CDR3 protein: CASSSLGGPTEAFF

clone size: many
D gene: -
J gene: TRBJ1-2
V gene: TRBV4-3
CDR3 DNA: TGCGCCAGCAGCCAGGGCCATGGCTACACCTTC
CDR3 protein: CASSQGHGYTF

clone size: many
D gene: -
J gene: TRBJ1-2
V gene: TRBV7-2
CDR3 DNA: TGTGCCAGCAGCTCAGGAATCAGCAGGACGTATGGCTACACCTTC
CDR3 protein: CASSSGISRTYGYTF

clone size: few
D gene: -
J gene: TRBJ2-2
V gene: TRBV5-1
CDR3 DNA: TGCGCCAGCAGCCACCGGGACAAGAACACCGGGGAGCTGTTTTTT
CDR3 protein: CASSHRDKNTGELFF

clone size: many
D gene: TRBD1
J gene: TRBJ2-3
V gene: TRBV7-9
CDR3 DNA: TGTGCCAGCAGCTATAACTCTTCATCGGACAGGGTTGGCACAGATACGCAGTATTTT
CDR3 protein: CASSYNSSSDRVGTDTQYF

clone size: many
D gene: TRBD1
J gene: TRBJ1-2
V gene: TRBV27
CDR3 DNA: TGTGCCAGCACCTCCTTTAGGGACAGGGTCGTCAGCGGCTACACCTTC
CDR3 protein: CASTSFRDRVVSGYTF

clone size: many
D gene: TRBD2
J gene: TRBJ2-1
V gene: TRBV29-1
CDR3 DNA: TGCAGCGTTGCGGGAGGGCCTTTCAATGAGCAGTTCTTC
CDR3 protein: CSVAGGPFNEQFF

clone size: many
D gene: TRBD2
J gene: TRBJ2-5
V gene: TRBV6-5
CDR3 DNA: TGTGCCAGCAGCTCAGGACTAGCGGAAGAGACCCAGTACTTC
CDR3 protein: CASSSGLAEETQYF

clone size: few
D gene: -
J gene: TRBJ1-2
V gene: TRBV19
CDR3 DNA: TGTGCCAGTAGTAGAGCCGGGACCCTGAGCTATGGCTACACCTTC
CDR3 protein: CASSRAGTLSYGYTF

clone size: many
D gene: TRBD1
J gene: TRBJ2-6
V gene: TRBV18
CDR3 DNA: TGTGCCAGTCGGGGACAGGGAAGCTCTGGGGCCAACGTCCTGACTTTC
CDR3 protein: CASRGQGSSGANVLTF

clone size: many
D gene: -
J gene: TRBJ2-7
V gene: TRBV5-1
CDR3 DNA: TGCGCCAGCAGCTTGTCCCCGGACTCCTACGAGCAGTACTTC
CDR3 protein: CASSLSPDSYEQYF

clone size: many
D gene: -
J gene: TRBJ1-1
V gene: TRBV19
CDR3 DNA: TGTGCCAGTATATCCAGGGAAAGGTCTGAAGCTTTCTTT
CDR3 protein: CASISRERSEAFF

clone size: many
D gene: -
J gene: TRBJ1-4
V gene: TRBV20-1
CDR3 DNA: TGCAGTGCTGGAAATTTTAATGAAAAACTGTTTTTT
CDR3 protein: CSAGNFNEKLFF

clone size: few
D gene: -
J gene: TRBJ2-7
V gene: TRBV4-3
CDR3 DNA: TGCGCCAGCAGCCGCTGGCCGGAGAGTCCCTACGAGCAGTACTTC
CDR3 protein: CASSRWPESPYEQYF

clone size: many
D gene: -
J gene: TRBJ2-7
V gene: TRBV7-2
CDR3 DNA: TGTGCCAGCAGCTTGGGGACGGGGTCCGACGAGCAGTACTTC
CDR3 protein: CASSLGTGSDEQYF

clone size: many
D gene: -
J gene: TRBJ2-7
V gene: TRBV18
CDR3 DNA: TGTGCCAGCTCACCACAAACCCTCGAGGTCGAGCAGTACTTC
CDR3 protein: CASSPQTLEVEQYF

clone size: few
D gene: -
J gene: TRBJ1-2
V gene: TRBV3-1
CDR3 DNA: TGTGCCAGCAGCCGGAGGGGGACCTACACCTTC
CDR3 protein: CASSRRGTYTF

clone size: many
D gene: -
J gene: TRBJ1-1
V gene: TRBV5-4
CDR3 DNA: TGTGCCAGCAGCCCTACCGACGGCGCTGAAGCTTTCTTT
CDR3 protein: CASSPTDGAEAFF

clone size: many
D gene: -
J gene: TRBJ2-7
V gene: TRBV7-6
CDR3 DNA: TGTGCCAGCAGCCCAAGGTCGGGTTCCTACGAGCAGTACTTC
CDR3 protein: CASSPRSGSYEQYF

clone size: many
D gene: -
J gene: TRBJ1-2
V gene: TRBV20-1
CDR3 DNA: TGCAGTGCTAGAGATCAGGGGTATGGCTACACCTTC
CDR3 protein: CSARDQGYGYTF

clone size: many
D gene: -
J gene: TRBJ2-7
V gene: TRBV7-9
CDR3 DNA: TGTGCCAGCAGCCCCCGGGAAAAAGAGCAGTACTTC
CDR3 protein: CASSPREKEQYF

clone size: -
D gene: TRBD2
J gene: TRBJ2-5
V gene: TRBV7-6
CDR3 DNA: TGTGCCAGCAGCTTGGGGACTAGTCTTCGCGAGACCCAGTACTTC
CDR3 protein: CASSLGTSLRETQYF

clone size: few
D gene: -
J gene: TRBJ2-7
V gene: TRBV30
CDR3 DNA: TGTGCCTGGAGTGTACGGGGAACCGGCGGGTACGAGCAGTACTTC
CDR3 protein: CAWSVRGTGGYEQYF